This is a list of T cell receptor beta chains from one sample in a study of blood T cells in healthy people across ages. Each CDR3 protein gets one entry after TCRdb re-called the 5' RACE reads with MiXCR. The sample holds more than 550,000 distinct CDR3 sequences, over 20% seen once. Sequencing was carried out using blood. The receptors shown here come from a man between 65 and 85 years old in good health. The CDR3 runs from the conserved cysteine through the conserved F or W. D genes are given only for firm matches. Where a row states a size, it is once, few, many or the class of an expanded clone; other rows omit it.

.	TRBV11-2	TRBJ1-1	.	CASSLITGLMNTEAFF	TGTGCCAGCAGCTTAATAACAGGTCTCATGAACACTGAAGCTTTCTTT
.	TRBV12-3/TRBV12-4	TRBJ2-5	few	CASSPRRADEETQYF	TGTGCCAGCAGTCCCAGACGGGCGGACGAAGAGACCCAGTACTTC
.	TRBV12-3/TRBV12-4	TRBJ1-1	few	CASSPQRTKLSEAFF	TGTGCCAGCAGTCCACAACGAACTAAGCTGAGTGAAGCTTTCTTT
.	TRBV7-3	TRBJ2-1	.	CASSLTPSSGSNEQFF	TGTGCCAGCAGCTTAACCCCCTCGTCGGGTTCGAATGAGCAGTTCTTC
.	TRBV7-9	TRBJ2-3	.	CASSLEGTNTDTQYF	TGTGCCAGCAGCTTAGAAGGGACAAACACAGATACGCAGTATTTT
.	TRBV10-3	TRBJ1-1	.	CAISGISNTEAFF	TGTGCCATCAGTGGTATATCGAACACTGAAGCTTTCTTT
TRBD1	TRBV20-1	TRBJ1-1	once	CSARYPGQGRTEAFF	TGCAGTGCTAGATACCCCGGACAGGGCCGAACTGAAGCTTTCTTT
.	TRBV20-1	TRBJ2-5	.	CSAPLSAETQYF	TGCAGTGCCCCCTTATCGGCGGAGACCCAGTACTTC
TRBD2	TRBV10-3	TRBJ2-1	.	CAISRLADDSYNEQFF	TGTGCCATCAGCAGGCTAGCGGACGATTCCTACAATGAGCAGTTCTTC
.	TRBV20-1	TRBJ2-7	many	CSARGSSYEQYF	TGCAGTGCTAGGGGTAGCTCCTACGAGCAGTACTTC
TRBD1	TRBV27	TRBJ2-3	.	CASSFVLGIGTGYTDTQYF	TGTGCCAGCAGTTTCGTTCTGGGTATCGGGACAGGGTACACAGATACGCAGTATTTT